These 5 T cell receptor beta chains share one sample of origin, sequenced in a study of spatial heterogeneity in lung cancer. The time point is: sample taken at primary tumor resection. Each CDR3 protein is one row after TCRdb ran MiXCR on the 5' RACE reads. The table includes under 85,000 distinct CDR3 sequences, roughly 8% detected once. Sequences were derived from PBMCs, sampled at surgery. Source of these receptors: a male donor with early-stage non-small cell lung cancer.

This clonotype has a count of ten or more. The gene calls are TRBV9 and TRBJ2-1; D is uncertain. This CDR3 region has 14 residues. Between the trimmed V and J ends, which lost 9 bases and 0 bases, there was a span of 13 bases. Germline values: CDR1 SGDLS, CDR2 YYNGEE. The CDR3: CATLKVSSYNEQFF. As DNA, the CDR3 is TGTGCCACCCTCAAGGTGAGCTCCTACAATGAGCAGTTCTTC.

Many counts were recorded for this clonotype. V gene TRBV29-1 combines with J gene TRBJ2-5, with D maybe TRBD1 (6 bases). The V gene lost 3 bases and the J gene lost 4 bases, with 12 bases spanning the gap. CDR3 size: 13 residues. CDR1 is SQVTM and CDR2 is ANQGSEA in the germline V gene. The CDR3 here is CSVDIVRGETQYF. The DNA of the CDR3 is TGCAGCGTTGACATCGTCAGGGGAGAGACCCAGTACTTC.

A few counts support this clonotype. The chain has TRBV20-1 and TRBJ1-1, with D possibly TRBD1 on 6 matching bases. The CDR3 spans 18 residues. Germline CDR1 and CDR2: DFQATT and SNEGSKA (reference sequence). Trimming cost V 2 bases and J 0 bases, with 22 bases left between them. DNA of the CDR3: TGCAGTGCTAGACGCCTCCCCGGGACACACGATTTGAACACTGAAGCTTTCTTT. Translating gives CSARRLPGTHDLNTEAFF.

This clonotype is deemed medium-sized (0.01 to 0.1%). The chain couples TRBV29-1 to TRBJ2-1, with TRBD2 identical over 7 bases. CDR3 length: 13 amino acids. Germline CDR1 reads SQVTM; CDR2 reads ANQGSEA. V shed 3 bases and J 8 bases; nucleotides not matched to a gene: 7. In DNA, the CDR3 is TGCAGCGTTGAGGGCGGGAGTAGCGATGAGCAGTTCTTC. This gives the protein CSVEGGSSDEQFF.

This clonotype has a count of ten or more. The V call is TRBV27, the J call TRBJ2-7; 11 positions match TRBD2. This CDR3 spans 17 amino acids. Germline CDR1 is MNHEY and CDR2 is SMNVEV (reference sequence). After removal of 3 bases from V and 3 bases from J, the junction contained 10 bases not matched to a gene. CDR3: CASSFLGTSGSHYEQYF. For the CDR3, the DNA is TGTGCCAGCAGTTTCTTGGGAACTAGCGGGAGTCACTACGAGCAGTACTTC.